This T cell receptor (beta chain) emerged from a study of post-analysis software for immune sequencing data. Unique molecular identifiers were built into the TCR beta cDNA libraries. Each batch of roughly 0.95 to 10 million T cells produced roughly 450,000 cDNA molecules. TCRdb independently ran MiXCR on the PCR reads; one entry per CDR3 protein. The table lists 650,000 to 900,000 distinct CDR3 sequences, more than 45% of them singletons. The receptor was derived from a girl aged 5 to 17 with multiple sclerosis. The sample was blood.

Here the CDR3 DNA reads TGTGCCAGCAGTGCGGGGACAAGGGGTGAGCAGTTCTTC. It codes for CASSAGTRGEQFF. The V and J genes are TRBV12-3 or TRBV12-4 and TRBJ2-1; D may correspond to TRBD1 or TRBD2 (6 bases each). CDR3 length: 13 residues. Trimming took 5 bases from V and 9 from J, leaving 14 bases between them.